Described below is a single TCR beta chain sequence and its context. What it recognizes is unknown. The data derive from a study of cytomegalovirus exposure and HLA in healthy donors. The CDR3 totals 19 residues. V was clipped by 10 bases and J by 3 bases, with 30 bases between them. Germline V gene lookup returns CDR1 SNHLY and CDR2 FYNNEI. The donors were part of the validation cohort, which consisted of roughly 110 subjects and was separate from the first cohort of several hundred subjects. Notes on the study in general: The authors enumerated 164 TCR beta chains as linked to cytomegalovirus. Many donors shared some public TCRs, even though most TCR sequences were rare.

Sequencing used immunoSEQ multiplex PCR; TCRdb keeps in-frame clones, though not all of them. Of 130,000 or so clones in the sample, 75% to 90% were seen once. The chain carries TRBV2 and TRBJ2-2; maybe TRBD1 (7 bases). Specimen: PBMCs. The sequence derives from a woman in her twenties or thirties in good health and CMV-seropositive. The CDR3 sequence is CAIIRLVGGGGTHTGELFF. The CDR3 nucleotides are TGTGCCATCATACGCTTAGTCGGAGGGGGCGGGACCCACACCGGGGAGCTGTTTTTT.